One sample yielded the 14 T cell receptor beta chains listed below, sequenced in a study of T cells in narcolepsy. The repertoire was sequenced with immunoSEQ multiplex PCR; TCRdb's copy has only in-frame clones and lacks some. The repertoire holds about 29,000 clones, with roughly 86% as singletons. The sample taken for sequencing was memory (CD45RA-) CD4+ T cells from blood. These TCRs come from a human donor in good health.

In DNA form, the CDR3 reads TGTGCCAGCAGCCAAAGAACGGGGTACACCGGGGAGCTGTTTTTT. Translation gives CASSQRTGYTGELFF. J is TRBJ2-2 and V is TRBV14; D is possibly TRBD2 (5 bases). In germline, CDR1 is SGHDN, CDR2 FVKESK. The V end was cut by 2 bases, the J end by 3 bases, with 10 bases between. This CDR3 comprises 15 residues. Looking up the rest from reference TRBV14 and TRBJ2-2 gives the full variable domain: EAGVTQFPSHSVIEKGQTVTLRCDPISGHDNLYWYRRVMGKEIKFLLHFVKESKQDESGMPNNRFLAERTGGTYSTLKVQPAELEDSGVYFCASSQRTGYTGELFFGEGSRLTVL.

V usage is TRBV6-5 and J usage is TRBJ1-5; weak D call: TRBD1 (5 bases). Between the trimmed V and J ends, which lost 5 bases and 3 bases, there was a span of 14 bases. The CDR3 has 15 amino acids. Germline-derived CDR1 and CDR2 are MNHEY and SVGAGI. The CDR3 region is CASSGSAGPNQPQHF. In DNA, the CDR3 is TGTGCCAGCAGTGGCTCGGCAGGGCCCAATCAGCCCCAGCATTTT.

This clone was seen once. The CDR3 region is CASSLVSGSRGGYEQYF. The CDR3 nucleotides are TGTGCCAGCAGTTTAGTTAGCGGGAGCCGTGGGGGCTACGAGCAGTACTTC. The rearrangement uses TRBV28 and TRBJ2-7; TRBD2 agrees at 9 bases. This CDR3 comprises 17 residues. Germline CDR1 reads MDHEN; CDR2 reads SYDVKM. Germline trimming cut 2 bases from V and 3 bases from J; bases unmatched to any gene: 11. Complete variable domain (other parts from reference TRBV28 and TRBJ2-7): DVKVTQSSRYLVKRTGEKVFLECVQDMDHENMFWYRQDPGLGLRLIYFSYDVKMKEKGDIPEGYSVSREKKERFSLILESASTNQTSMYLCASSLVSGSRGGYEQYFGPGTRLTVT.

V is TRBV9 and J is TRBJ1-1; a possible D gene is TRBD1 (5 bases). Germline-derived CDR1 and CDR2 are SGDLS and YYNGEE. V lost 0 bases to trimming and J lost 11 bases, with 14 bases between them. The CDR3 has 13 residues. CDR3 in DNA: TGTGCCAGCAGCGTAGACCAGACAGCCAAGGCTTTCTTT. Translating gives CASSVDQTAKAFF.

CDR3 sequence (DNA): TGTGCCAGCAGAAAATTCCAGGGGGCGGACACTGAAGCTTTCTTT. This translates into CASRKFQGADTEAFF. V and J are TRBV6-6 and TRBJ1-1, with 8 bases aligning to TRBD1. Germline values: CDR1 MNHNY, CDR2 SVGAGI (reference sequence). There are 15 residues in the CDR3. The junction had 9 bases not matched to a gene; V was cut back by 6 bases and J by 3 bases.

The chain recombines TRBV6-5 with TRBJ1-2; D gene uncertain. The CDR3 is made up of 16 amino acids. V lost 0 bases and J lost 4, with 15 bases in between. Germline V gives CDR1 MNHEY, CDR2 SVGAGI. CDR3 nucleotides: TGTGCCAGCAGTTACTCCAAATTGGCAGAACTCTATGGCTACACCTTC. This gives the protein CASSYSKLAELYGYTF.

This clone was seen only once. The chain employs TRBV7-8 and TRBJ2-3; 9 bases align to TRBD1. Germline V lookup: CDR1 SGHVS, CDR2 FQNEAQ. V trimming: 6 bases; J trimming: 1 base; junction bases outside the gene matches: 2. CDR3 length equals 14 residues. CDR3 coding DNA: TGTGCCAGCAGGAGGGACAGGGGCACAGATACGCAGTATTTT. Translated, it gives CASRRDRGTDTQYF.

The rearrangement joins TRBV5-4 to TRBJ2-7; 14 bases fit TRBD2. V was clipped by 6 bases and J by 0 bases; unmatched bases: 8. CDR1 and CDR2 from the germline V gene are SGHNT and YYREEE (reference sequence). The CDR3 totals 17 residues. The DNA for the CDR3 is TGTGCCAGCACCGGTAGACTAGCGGGGGGGAGCTCCTACGAGCAGTACTTC. Amino acids: CASTGRLAGGSSYEQYF.

This clone was observed a handful of times. This chain uses TRBV19 with TRBJ2-1; the D gene could be TRBD1 or TRBD2 (5 bases each). The ends were cut back, 7 bases at V and 10 bases at J, with 11 bases in the middle. The CDR3 is 11 residues long. Germline CDR1 LNHDA, CDR2 SQIVND (reference sequence). CDR3 bases: TGTGCCAGTAAAGGGAGACAGGAGCAGTTCTTC. Amino acids: CASKGRQEQFF.

CDR3 nucleotides: TGCGCCAGCAGCTTACTAGCGGGCCCCCAAGAGACCCAGTACTTC. This codes for CASSLLAGPQETQYF. The genes are TRBV5-1 and TRBJ2-5, with 9 bases fitting TRBD2. Germline lookup yields CDR1 SGHRS and CDR2 YFSETQ. V shed 2 bases, J shed 1 base, and the junction held 3 bases outside the gene matches. The CDR3 has 15 residues.

The V gene is TRBV2, the J gene TRBJ1-2; 7 bases are shared with TRBD1. The J segment lost 7 bases and the V segment lost 2 bases, leaving 4 bases of the junction unmatched. Germline values: CDR1 SNHLY, CDR2 FYNNEI. The CDR3 has 13 residues. The DNA for the CDR3 is TGTGCCAGCAGTGAAACAGGGGAGAGTGGCTACACCTTC. Its protein product is CASSETGESGYTF.

This clone was picked up one time. V gene TRBV6-1 combines with J gene TRBJ1-1, with a tentative D call TRBD1 (5 bases). Germline CDR1 MNHNS, CDR2 SASEGT. The CDR3 has 14 amino acids. Trimming stripped 3 bases from V and 5 bases from J, with 13 bases between. CDR3 region: CASSDLRGGTEAFF. The CDR3 coding sequence is TGTGCCAGCAGTGACCTACGGGGGGGGACTGAAGCTTTCTTT.

This rearrangement joins TRBV5-1 to TRBJ1-5; 8 nucleotides align to TRBD1. CDR1 SGHRS and CDR2 YFSETQ come from the germline V gene. Trimming removed 4 bases from V and 2 bases from J; junction bases left unmatched: 2. The CDR3 is 14 residues long. The DNA for the CDR3 is TGCGCCAGCAGCCCGGGACAGGGCAATCAGCCCCAGCATTTT. Encoded protein: CASSPGQGNQPQHF.

The chain uses TRBV30 and TRBJ2-3, with D possibly called TRBD1 or TRBD2 (6 bases each). Between the trimmed V and J ends, which lost 0 bases and 0 bases, there was a span of 7 bases. Germline values: CDR1 GTSNPN, CDR2 SVGIG (reference sequence). This CDR3 has 14 amino acids. The CDR3 is CAWSVGGSTDTQYF. The DNA of the CDR3 is TGTGCCTGGAGTGTAGGGGGGAGCACAGATACGCAGTATTTT.